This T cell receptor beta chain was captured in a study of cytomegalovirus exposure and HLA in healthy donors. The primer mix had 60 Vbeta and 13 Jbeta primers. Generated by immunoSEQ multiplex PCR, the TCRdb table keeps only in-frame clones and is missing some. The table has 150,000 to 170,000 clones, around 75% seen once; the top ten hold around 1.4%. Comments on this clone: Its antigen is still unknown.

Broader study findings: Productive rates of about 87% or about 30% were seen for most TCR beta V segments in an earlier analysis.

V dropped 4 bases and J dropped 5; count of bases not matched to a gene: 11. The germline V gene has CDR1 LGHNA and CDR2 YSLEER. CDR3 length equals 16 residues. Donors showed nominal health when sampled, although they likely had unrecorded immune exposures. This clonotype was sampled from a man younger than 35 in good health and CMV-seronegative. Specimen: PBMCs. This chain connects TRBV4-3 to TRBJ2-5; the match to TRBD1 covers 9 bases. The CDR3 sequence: CASSPGTGREVETQYF. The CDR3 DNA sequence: TGCGCCAGCAGCCCCGGGACAGGGAGGGAAGTGGAGACCCAGTACTTC.